The 27 T cell receptor beta chains below were found in one sample sequenced in a study of CD8+CD57+ T cells in acquired aplastic anemia. It was genomic DNA that served as the template for profiling TCR beta VDJ and CDR3. Each CDR3 protein is one row after TCRdb ran MiXCR on the reads. Of around 500,000 distinct CDR3 sequences in the sample, around 30% are singletons; the top ten hold 0.7% to 1%. Previously, flow cytometry had revealed CD8+CD57+ cell expansion in the patients chosen for sequencing. The sequenced sample consisted of sorted CD4+, CD8+, or CD8+CD57+ T cells (not recorded which) from PBMCs. The receptors derive from a human donor with aplastic anemia.

V is TRBV3-1 and J is TRBJ1-5; no reliable D call. Germline-derived CDR1 and CDR2 are LGHDT and YNNKEL (reference sequence). The V and J ends lost 3 bases and 5 bases respectively, with 5 bases between them. CDR3 size: 12 residues. This CDR3 is CASSHMDQPQHF. The CDR3 DNA reads TGTGCCAGCAGCCATATGGATCAGCCCCAGCATTTT.

This clonotype was seen repeatedly, ten times or more. The chain recombines TRBV10-3 with TRBJ2-3; TRBD2 agrees at 8 bases. Germline V lookup: CDR1 ENHRY, CDR2 SYGVKD. The CDR3 has 16 residues. After removal of 10 bases from V and 1 base from J, the junction contained 13 bases not matched to a gene. CDR3: CATRGGRSQGTDTQYF. Written as DNA, the CDR3 is TGTGCCACCCGGGGGGGCCGTAGTCAGGGCACAGATACGCAGTATTTT.

This rearrangement joins TRBV24-1 to TRBJ1-6, with D tentatively TRBD1 (6 bases). Trimming shortened V by 11 bases and J by 5 bases, and 15 bases separated the two germline ends. This CDR3 comprises 14 residues. Germline V CDR1 and CDR2: KGHDR, SFDVKD. In DNA, the CDR3 is TGTGCCAGCAGCCGCGGACAGAATAATTCACCCCTCCACTTT. This encodes CASSRGQNNSPLHF.

There are a few counts of this clonotype. The chain links TRBV3-1 to TRBJ2-7; 8 bases are a match to TRBD1. The CDR3 loop spans 15 amino acids. The V segment lost 1 base and the J segment 2 bases; nucleotides outside the gene matches: 4. Germline V gene data show CDR1 as LGHDT and CDR2 as YNNKEL (reference sequence). The CDR3, as DNA: TGTGCCAGCAGCCAAGTAACAGGGGGACCCTACGAGCAGTACTTC. Protein product: CASSQVTGGPYEQYF.

The chain has TRBV7-9 and TRBJ2-7; no clear D. Germline V CDR1 and CDR2: SEHNR, FQNEAQ (reference sequence). CDR3 length: 12 amino acids. Trimming left V 7 bases short and J 0 bases short, with 7 bases between. CDR3 protein: CASIGISYEQYF. The CDR3 nucleotides are TGTGCCAGCATTGGCATCTCCTACGAGCAGTACTTC.

This clonotype was observed many times. The CDR3: CATSDRARGHNEQFF. The CDR3 coding sequence is TGTGCCACCAGTGATAGAGCCCGGGGTCACAATGAGCAGTTCTTC. The chain combines TRBV24-1 with TRBJ2-1; D possibly corresponds to TRBD2 (5 bases). V lost 3 bases and J 5 bases, leaving 13 bases between the germline ends. The CDR3 has 15 residues. Germline CDR1 is KGHDR and CDR2 is SFDVKD.

In its sample, this clonotype was seen many times. The chain uses TRBV7-9 and TRBJ2-7; the D is unclear. Germline values: CDR1 SEHNR, CDR2 FQNEAQ (reference sequence). The CDR3 is 11 amino acids. Trimming took off 5 bases at V and 4 bases at J, with 6 bases between the two ends. The CDR3 loop reads CASSLKYEQYF. The CDR3 nucleotides are TGTGCCAGCAGCCTAAAATACGAGCAGTACTTC.

This clonotype appeared many times. The V and J genes are TRBV25-1 and TRBJ2-7; D is possibly TRBD2 (5 bases). The CDR3 totals 13 residues. Germline loops: CDR1 MGHDK, CDR2 SYGVNS. Trimming removed 3 bases from V and 4 bases from J, with 10 bases in between. This CDR3 is CASSDGGGYEQYF. Written as DNA, the CDR3 is TGTGCCAGCAGTGATGGTGGCGGGTACGAGCAGTACTTC.

The chain employs TRBV20-1 and TRBJ1-1; D is possibly TRBD1 (6 bases). V was pared by 8 bases and J by 2 bases, with 15 bases between. Germline CDR1 reads DFQATT; CDR2 reads SNEGSKA (reference sequence). The CDR3 is 13 residues long. The CDR3 DNA follows: TGCAGTAAGAGAGGGACACTTAACACTGAAGCTTTCTTT. As protein: CSKRGTLNTEAFF.

This clonotype was seen repeatedly, ten times or more. One end of the junction varies from germline; a read error may be responsible. The J gene is TRBJ2-5, the V gene TRBV7-7; maybe TRBD2 (6 bases). The CDR3 contains 13 residues. CDR1 is SSHAT, CDR2 FNYEAQ, per germline (reference sequence). CDR3 sequence: CASSLSGRETQYF. CDR3 bases: TGTGCTAGCAGCTTGTCGGGGAGGGAGACCCAGTACTTC.

The chain couples TRBV10-3 to TRBJ2-7, with 11 positions matching TRBD2. Trimming removed 10 bases from V and 9 bases from J; junction bases left unmatched: 20. Germline loops: CDR1 ENHRY, CDR2 SYGVKD. CDR3 length equals 16 residues. This CDR3 reads CASLTGLAGGRHGQYF. The DNA for the CDR3 is TGTGCCAGCCTGACGGGCCTAGCGGGAGGCCGGCACGGGCAGTACTTC.

This chain connects TRBV5-4 to TRBJ1-2, with 7 bases fitting TRBD1. V was clipped by 0 bases and J by 8 bases; unmatched bases: 10. The CDR3 runs to 15 residues. Per the germline V gene, CDR1 is SGHNT and CDR2 is YYREEE (reference sequence). CDR3 residues: CASSLGVDRLWGYTF. For the CDR3, the DNA is TGTGCCAGCAGCTTGGGGGTGGACAGGCTCTGGGGCTACACCTTC. Together with reference TRBV5-4 and TRBJ1-2, the CDR3 gives the full variable domain: ETGVTQSPTHLIKTRGQQVTLRCSSQSGHNTVSWYQQALGQGPQFIFQYYREEENGRGNFPPRFSGLQFPNYSSELNVNALELDDSALYLCASSLGVDRLWGYTFGSGTRLTVV.

This clonotype was recorded many times. The chain employs TRBV10-3 and TRBJ2-7, with unresolved D. The CDR3 has 12 amino acids. Per the germline V gene, CDR1 is ENHRY and CDR2 is SYGVKD. V dropped 0 bases and J dropped 6 bases, with 6 bases sitting between them. This CDR3 reads CAISESVGEQYF. Here the CDR3 DNA reads TGTGCCATCAGTGAGTCGGTCGGCGAGCAGTACTTC.

This clonotype was observed at least ten times. The genes are TRBV29-1 and TRBJ2-7; TRBD2 is a possible D gene (6 bases). The CDR3 has 13 residues. V lost 4 bases and J lost 5, with 15 bases in between. In germline, CDR1 is SQVTM, CDR2 ANQGSEA. The CDR3: CSVGVRRADEQYF. CDR3 nucleotide sequence: TGCAGCGTTGGGGTTCGGAGGGCAGACGAGCAGTACTTC.

In its sample, this clonotype was seen many times. CDR3 in DNA: TGTGCCAGCAGCTTAGGGGTCCCGACAGCTTATGGCTACACCTTC. This codes for CASSLGVPTAYGYTF. The chain has TRBV7-2 and TRBJ1-2; D possibly corresponds to TRBD1 (5 bases). Trimming cost V 1 base and J 5 bases, with 14 bases left between them. CDR3 size: 15 residues. Germline lookup yields CDR1 SGHTA and CDR2 FQGNSA.

This rearrangement joins TRBV27 to TRBJ2-5; the match to TRBD1 covers 7 bases. The V gene end was trimmed by 5 bases and the J gene end by 5 bases; junction bases not matched to a gene: 11. Germline V lookup: CDR1 MNHEY, CDR2 SMNVEV (reference sequence). The CDR3 is 15 residues long. In DNA, the CDR3 is TGTGCCAGCAGTACCTCGACAGGGCCTCACGAGACCCAGTACTTC. It is translated as CASSTSTGPHETQYF.

There are a few counts of this clonotype. The chain uses TRBV20-1 and TRBJ2-3; D unclear. The CDR3 covers 12 residues. CDR1 and CDR2 from the germline V gene are DFQATT and SNEGSKA (reference sequence). V was shortened by 3 bases and J by 4 bases, with 8 bases between the two germline ends. The chain's CDR3 is CSASPRPDTQYF. CDR3 nucleotides: TGCAGTGCTAGCCCACGGCCAGATACGCAGTATTTT.

The chain carries TRBV2 and TRBJ2-3; 13 nucleotides line up with TRBD2. The CDR3 has 16 amino acids. From germline, CDR1 is SNHLY and CDR2 FYNNEI. V dropped 6 bases and J dropped 4; count of bases not matched to a gene: 7. The CDR3 region is CASRPGLAGVADTQYF. The CDR3 DNA follows: TGTGCCAGCAGGCCAGGACTAGCGGGGGTCGCAGATACGCAGTATTTT.

In its sample, this clonotype was seen many times. The CDR3 DNA reads TGCAGTGCTAGGGGGACAGTGGATGGTGGCTACACCTTC. Translation gives CSARGTVDGGYTF. This rearrangement joins TRBV20-1 to TRBJ1-2; 7 bases match TRBD1. The CDR3 has 13 amino acids. V was pared by 3 bases and J by 7 bases, with 8 bases of the junction left unmatched. Germline values: CDR1 DFQATT, CDR2 SNEGSKA (reference sequence).

The table lists this clonotype with many counts. The chain couples TRBV19 to TRBJ1-2, with D possibly TRBD1 on 6 matching bases. Germline CDR1 and CDR2: LNHDA and SQIVND (reference sequence). Trimming stripped 6 bases from V and 0 bases from J, with 17 bases between. CDR3 size: 16 residues. CDR3 in amino acids: CASSVMGAAPNYGYTF. The CDR3 DNA reads as TGTGCCAGTAGCGTGATGGGGGCAGCCCCTAACTATGGCTACACCTTC.

This clonotype has only a few counts. This chain connects TRBV10-1 to TRBJ2-3; TRBD2 agrees at 9 bases. V shed 3 bases and J 3 bases; nucleotides not matched to a gene: 4. CDR1 WNHNN and CDR2 SYGVQD come from the germline V gene (reference sequence). CDR3 size: 15 residues. CDR3 in DNA: TGCGCCAGCAGTGATCAGCGGGGGGTGACAGATACGCAGTATTTT. This sequence encodes CASSDQRGVTDTQYF.

This clonotype appeared a single time. The chain carries TRBV2 and TRBJ2-2, with a possible D match to TRBD1 (5 bases). With 3 bases removed from V and 4 bases from J, the gap between germline ends came to 6 bases. Germline loops: CDR1 SNHLY, CDR2 FYNNEI. The length of the CDR3 is 13 residues. The CDR3 DNA sequence: TGTGCCAGCAGTGACAGGGCCACCGGGGAGCTGTTTTTT. Translating gives CASSDRATGELFF.

V is TRBV21-1 and J is TRBJ2-1. TRBV21-1 counts as a pseudogene. This CDR3 region has 12 residues. The CDR3: CASSKVYNEQFF. The CDR3 DNA reads TGTGCCAGCAGCAAAGTTTACAATGAGCAGTTCTTC.

J is TRBJ2-7 and V is TRBV2; D possibly uses TRBD1 or TRBD2 (6 bases each). Germline V lookup: CDR1 SNHLY, CDR2 FYNNEI. CDR3 length: 17 residues. V was shortened by 4 bases and J by 4 bases, with 23 bases between the two germline ends. The CDR3 loop reads CASSAHQLGGNGYEQYF. CDR3 coding DNA: TGTGCCAGCAGTGCCCATCAGTTGGGGGGCAACGGTTACGAGCAGTACTTC.

In its sample, this clonotype was seen many times. The gene calls are TRBV5-1 and TRBJ2-6; no definite D call. CDR1 is SGHRS and CDR2 is YFSETQ in the germline V gene. V dropped 1 base and J dropped 0 bases, with 5 bases sitting between them. The CDR3 contains 15 residues. CDR3 coding DNA: TGCGCCAGCAGCTTGTCTCACTCTGGGGCCAACGTCCTGACTTTC. Its translation is CASSLSHSGANVLTF.

This clonotype was detected ten times or more. The chain combines TRBV9 with TRBJ1-1; no clear D gene. V lost 0 bases and J lost 1, with 7 bases in between. Germline V gene data show CDR1 as SGDLS and CDR2 as YYNGEE. There are 14 residues in the CDR3. CDR3 sequence: CASSVGERNTEAFF. The CDR3 nucleotides read TGTGCCAGCAGCGTAGGGGAGAGGAACACTGAAGCTTTCTTT. Together with reference TRBV9 and TRBJ1-1, the CDR3 gives the full variable domain: DSGVTQTPKHLITATGQRVTLRCSPRSGDLSVYWYQQSLDQGLQFLIQYYNGEERAKGNILERFSAQQFPDLHSELNLSSLELGDSALYFCASSVGERNTEAFFGQGTRLTVV.

This rearrangement joins TRBV5-1 to TRBJ1-4; the D is unclear. CDR3 length: 16 residues. Trimming cost V 2 bases and J 0 bases, with 11 bases left between them. In germline, CDR1 is SGHRS, CDR2 YFSETQ. CDR3 region: CASSLSNVATNEKLFF. CDR3 DNA: TGCGCCAGCAGCTTAAGCAACGTTGCAACTAATGAAAAACTGTTTTTT.